A single sample gave rise to the 27 T cell receptor beta chains below, sequenced in a study of OX40 agonist ivuxolimab in advanced cancers. The data were produced by immunoSEQ multiplex PCR, yet TCRdb's version contains in-frame clones alone and is incomplete. Of just under 35,000 clones in the sample, about 90% were seen once. The specimen comprised CD4+ or CD8+ T cells sorted from blood, sampled in a trial of the OX40 agonist ivuxolimab. The receptor source for this set is an adult with an advanced solid tumor such as melanoma, head and neck, liver or kidney cancer.

The rearrangement joins TRBV21-1 to TRBJ2-7. TRBV21-1 is classified as a pseudogene. This CDR3 has 15 residues. CDR3 sequence: CASSSPGRNSYEQYF. The CDR3 coding sequence is TGTGCCAGCAGCAGCCCGGGACGGAACTCCTACGAGCAGTACTTC.

The chain carries TRBV27 and TRBJ2-7, with 8 bases that match TRBD1. CDR3 length: 15 amino acids. V trimming: 5 bases; J trimming: 1 base; junction bases outside the gene matches: 7. Germline CDR1 reads MNHEY; CDR2 reads SMNVEV (reference sequence). CDR3 DNA sequence: TGTGCCAGCAGTCCCGGGACAGGACCGTCCTACGAGCAGTACTTC. It translates to CASSPGTGPSYEQYF.

Only a few counts were recorded for this clone. This chain uses TRBV5-4 with TRBJ2-4; TRBD2 is a possible D gene (6 bases). The V and J ends lost 1 base and 6 bases respectively, with 14 bases between them. The CDR3 contains 15 residues. Germline values: CDR1 SGHNT, CDR2 YYREEE (reference sequence). This CDR3 is CASSLISGSRNIQYF. The CDR3 DNA reads as TGTGCCAGCAGCTTGATCTCCGGGAGTAGAAACATTCAGTACTTC.

The gene calls are TRBV7-3 and TRBJ2-7; 7 bases fit TRBD2. Germline CDR1 SGHTA, CDR2 FQGTGA. The CDR3 loop spans 13 amino acids. After removal of 3 bases from V and 7 bases from J, the junction contained 6 bases not matched to a gene. The CDR3 DNA sequence: TGTGCCAGCAGCTTGGCGGGAGACGGAGAGCAGTACTTC. It encodes CASSLAGDGEQYF.

J is TRBJ2-2 and V is TRBV30, with a possible D match to TRBD2 (5 bases). The germline V gene has CDR1 GTSNPN and CDR2 SVGIG (reference sequence). The CDR3 is 13 amino acids. V was clipped by 4 bases and J by 4 bases, with 10 bases between them. CDR3 amino acids: CAWKRSLTGELFF. CDR3 in DNA: TGTGCCTGGAAGCGGAGCCTCACCGGGGAGCTGTTTTTT. Complete variable domain (other parts from reference TRBV30 and TRBJ2-2): SQTIHQWPATLVQPVGSPLSLECTVEGTSNPNLYWYRQAAGRGLQLLFYSVGIGQISSEVPQNLSASRPQDRQFILSSKKLLLSDSGFYLCAWKRSLTGELFFGEGSRLTVL.

V gene TRBV28 combines with J gene TRBJ2-5; TRBD2 might be the D (6 bases). This CDR3 is built from 16 residues. V was shortened by 6 bases and J by 5 bases, with 22 bases between the two germline ends. Looked up from germline, CDR1 is MDHEN and CDR2 is SYDVKM. DNA for the CDR3: TGTGCCAGCAGCCCACCAAGACTAGTCGGTGTTGAGACCCAGTACTTC. It encodes CASSPPRLVGVETQYF. The variable domain in full, with the rest retrieved from reference TRBV28 and TRBJ2-5, is DVKVTQSSRYLVKRTGEKVFLECVQDMDHENMFWYRQDPGLGLRLIYFSYDVKMKEKGDIPEGYSVSREKKERFSLILESASTNQTSMYLCASSPPRLVGVETQYFGPGTRLLVL.

This clone has only one observation. V is TRBV27 and J is TRBJ2-2; 7 bases map to TRBD2. The ends lost 1 base at V and 3 bases at J; junction bases unmatched: 11. Germline CDR1 is MNHEY and CDR2 is SMNVEV (reference sequence). CDR3 size: 18 residues. CDR3 sequence (DNA): TGTGCCAGCAGTTTATTCATCGGTAGTCTAGCGGACACCGGGGAGCTGTTTTTT. Its translation is CASSLFIGSLADTGELFF.

V and J are TRBV10-1 and TRBJ2-1, with D possibly TRBD2 on 6 matching bases. Between the trimmed V and J ends, which lost 3 bases and 6 bases, there was a span of 12 bases. The CDR3 is 14 amino acids. Germline CDR1 is WNHNN and CDR2 is SYGVQD (reference sequence). In DNA, the CDR3 is TGCGCCAGCAGTGACATATGGAGGGGCAATGAGCAGTTCTTC. This gives the protein CASSDIWRGNEQFF.

This clone was seen once. The rearrangement links TRBV9 to TRBJ2-3, with D perhaps matching TRBD1 (5 bases). Per germline, CDR1 SGDLS and CDR2 YYNGEE. V lost 3 bases, J lost 4 bases, and 12 bases lay in between. The CDR3 has 14 residues. CDR3 coding DNA: TGTGCCAGCAGCGGGCGGCTAGGGGCAGATACGCAGTATTTT. As protein: CASSGRLGADTQYF.

This rearrangement joins TRBV6-5 to TRBJ2-5; the D call may be TRBD1 or TRBD2 (5 bases each). The germline V gene has CDR1 MNHEY and CDR2 SVGAGI. Trimming pared 6 bases from V and 5 bases from J, leaving 16 bases between. This CDR3 contains 14 residues. The CDR3 DNA is TGTGCCAGCAGCGGTGAGGGGCTGGGGGAGACCCAGTACTTC. Protein product: CASSGEGLGETQYF.

This clone was seen only once. V and J are TRBV10-3 and TRBJ2-3, with unresolved D. With 2 bases removed from V and 6 bases from J, the gap between germline ends came to 12 bases. Germline lookup yields CDR1 ENHRY and CDR2 SYGVKD. There are 14 residues in the CDR3. CDR3 protein: CAISETPSADTQYF. Here the CDR3 DNA reads TGTGCCATCAGTGAGACCCCTTCAGCCGATACGCAGTATTTT.

The chain joins TRBV2 to TRBJ2-7; D might be TRBD2 (6 bases). Trimming shortened V by 4 bases and J by 5 bases, and 15 bases separated the two germline ends. CDR3 length: 14 amino acids. CDR1 and CDR2 (germline): SNHLY, FYNNEI. CDR3 region: CASSAAVRGDEQYF. DNA of the CDR3: TGTGCCAGCAGTGCGGCAGTCCGCGGGGACGAGCAGTACTTC. The full variable domain, in which reference TRBV2 and TRBJ2-7 provide the parts outside the CDR3, is EPEVTQTPSHQVTQMGQEVILRCVPISNHLYFYWYRQILGQKVEFLVSFYNNEISEKSEIFDDQFSVERPDGSNFTLKIRSTKLEDSAMYFCASSAAVRGDEQYFGPGTRLTVT.

V usage is TRBV29-1 and J usage is TRBJ1-2, with TRBD1 matching 7 bases. CDR1 SQVTM and CDR2 ANQGSEA come from the germline V gene. The CDR3 length is 12 residues. The V gene end was trimmed by 8 bases and the J gene end by 4 bases; junction bases not matched to a gene: 7. CDR3: CSINQGVYGYTF. CDR3 nucleotides: TGCAGCATAAACCAGGGGGTCTATGGCTACACCTTC.

The rearrangement joins TRBV27 to TRBJ2-5; D remains ambiguous. This CDR3 spans 13 amino acids. Trimming pared 2 bases from V and 1 base from J, leaving 5 bases between. Germline CDR1 reads MNHEY; CDR2 reads SMNVEV (reference sequence). Here the CDR3 DNA reads TGTGCCAGCAGTTTACTTAGCCAAGAGACCCAGTACTTC. Translating gives CASSLLSQETQYF.

This clone was seen a handful of times. This sequence joins TRBV9 and TRBJ2-7, with 11 bases matching TRBD1. The CDR3 covers 15 residues. Germline V gives CDR1 SGDLS, CDR2 YYNGEE. V lost 3 bases to trimming and J lost 4 bases; unmatched junction nucleotides: 6. DNA for the CDR3: TGTGCCAGCAGCGCGTTCGGACAGGGGGCTTACGAGCAGTACTTC. Protein: CASSAFGQGAYEQYF.

The chain has TRBV5-6 and TRBJ1-5; no reliable D call. The CDR3 spans 14 residues. Germline CDR1 SGHDT, CDR2 YYEEEE. Trimming stripped 0 bases from V and 7 bases from J, with 11 bases between. The CDR3 loop reads CASSLAGVRQPQHF. DNA for the CDR3: TGTGCCAGCAGCTTGGCCGGGGTGAGACAGCCCCAGCATTTT.

The gene calls are TRBV29-1 and TRBJ2-7; TRBD1 might be the D (7 bases). Trimming removed 7 bases at V and 0 bases at J, with 13 bases between. The CDR3 is made up of 13 amino acids. Per the germline V gene, CDR1 is SQVTM and CDR2 is ANQGSEA. In DNA, the CDR3 is TGCAGCGCCCAGGGGGGAGCCTCCTACGAGCAGTACTTC. Translated: CSAQGGASYEQYF.

This clone was seen just once. The chain uses TRBV19 and TRBJ2-2; D is perhaps TRBD2 (6 bases). CDR3 length equals 15 residues. Trimming removed 7 bases at V and 1 base at J, with 13 bases between. Germline assignment: CDR1 LNHDA and CDR2 SQIVND (reference sequence). The CDR3 DNA is TGTGCCAGTAAATCTCCGGAGGGGAACACCGGGGAGCTGTTTTTT. This encodes CASKSPEGNTGELFF. Using reference TRBV19 and TRBJ2-2 for the parts outside the CDR3, the full variable domain is DGGITQSPKYLFRKEGQNVTLSCEQNLNHDAMYWYRQDPGQGLRLIYYSQIVNDFQKGDIAEGYSVSREKKESFPLTVTSAQKNPTAFYLCASKSPEGNTGELFFGEGSRLTVL.

The chain links TRBV2 to TRBJ1-1; 11 bases line up with TRBD1. V was pared by 10 bases and J by 4 bases, with 5 bases of the junction left unmatched. The germline CDR1 and CDR2 sequences are SNHLY and FYNNEI. The CDR3 has 13 amino acids. The CDR3, as DNA: TGTGCCATTTCCGGGACAGGGGGCACTGAAGCTTTCTTT. This sequence encodes CAISGTGGTEAFF.

This chain joins TRBV19 and TRBJ1-2; D possibly corresponds to TRBD1 (5 bases). The CDR3 is 14 amino acids. CDR1 is LNHDA, CDR2 SQIVND, per germline (reference sequence). The germline V and J ends were trimmed by 2 bases and 6 bases, with 13 bases remaining between them. The CDR3 here is CASSITSKGNGYTF. CDR3 DNA: TGTGCCAGTAGTATAACTAGTAAGGGGAATGGCTACACCTTC.

The chain couples TRBV27 to TRBJ2-2, with 10 positions matching TRBD2. Germline trimming cut 5 bases from V and 4 bases from J; bases unmatched to any gene: 10. Germline-derived CDR1 and CDR2 are MNHEY and SMNVEV (reference sequence). This CDR3 has 17 residues. CDR3 sequence (DNA): TGTGCCAGCAGTCCAATTGGGGGACTAGCGTTCACCGGGGAGCTGTTTTTT. It specifies CASSPIGGLAFTGELFF.

The chain employs TRBV2 and TRBJ2-5, with TRBD2 identical over 14 bases. This CDR3 is built from 23 residues. The germline V gene encodes CDR1 SNHLY and CDR2 FYNNEI. With 2 bases clipped from V and 4 bases from J, the junction kept 24 bases outside the gene matches. CDR3 sequence (DNA): TGTGCCAGCAGTGAAAACCTGGAAATAGGACTAGCGGGAGGAGCGAGCCGGGCAGAGACCCAGTACTTC. Its translation is CASSENLEIGLAGGASRAETQYF.

V gene TRBV11-1 combines with J gene TRBJ2-1, with 7 bases matching TRBD2. Germline loops: CDR1 SGHAT, CDR2 FQDESV (reference sequence). This CDR3 region has 16 residues. V shed 5 bases, J shed 4 bases, and the junction held 11 bases outside the gene matches. The CDR3 is CASSPRGRRGYNEQFF. The CDR3 region has the DNA TGTGCCAGCAGCCCGCGCGGGAGAAGAGGTTACAATGAGCAGTTCTTC. The variable domain in full, completed from reference TRBV11-1 and TRBJ2-1, reads EAEVAQSPRYKITEKSQAVAFWCDPISGHATLYWYRQILGQGPELLVQFQDESVVDDSQLPKDRFSAERLKGVDSTLKIQPAELGDSAMYLCASSPRGRRGYNEQFFGPGTRLTVL.

The V and J genes are TRBV5-1 and TRBJ1-2, with TRBD1 matching over 9 bases. CDR1 SGHRS and CDR2 YFSETQ come from the germline V gene. The CDR3 has 15 amino acids. V shed 4 bases, J shed 3 bases, and the junction held 7 bases outside the gene matches. The CDR3 loop reads CASSPGTGRHYGYTF. In nucleotides, the CDR3 is TGCGCCAGCAGCCCCGGGACAGGGCGACACTATGGCTACACCTTC.

J is TRBJ2-7 and V is TRBV11-3, with TRBD2 identical over 8 bases. CDR1 SGHNT and CDR2 YENEEA come from the germline V gene. Germline trimming cut 5 bases from V and 2 bases from J; bases unmatched to any gene: 2. The length of the CDR3 is 13 residues. In nucleotides, the CDR3 is TGTGCCAGCAGCGCGGGACTAGCCTACGAGCAGTACTTC. It is translated as CASSAGLAYEQYF.

The rearrangement joins TRBV5-6 to TRBJ1-2; D gene uncertain. Trimming cost V 0 bases and J 6 bases, with 9 bases left between them. Germline V CDR1 and CDR2: SGHDT, YYEEEE. The CDR3 extends over 13 amino acids. CDR3 coding DNA: TGTGCCAGCAGCTTGGAGATAGCAGATGGCTACACCTTC. Its protein is CASSLEIADGYTF.

The rearrangement joins TRBV7-2 to TRBJ2-7; TRBD1 is a possible D gene (7 bases). CDR3 size: 17 residues. In germline, CDR1 is SGHTA, CDR2 FQGNSA. V dropped 1 base and J dropped 2 bases, with 18 bases sitting between them. In nucleotides, the CDR3 is TGTGCCAGCAGCTTAGGCCCAAGACAGGGAGGTACCTACGAGCAGTACTTC. Amino acid sequence: CASSLGPRQGGTYEQYF.